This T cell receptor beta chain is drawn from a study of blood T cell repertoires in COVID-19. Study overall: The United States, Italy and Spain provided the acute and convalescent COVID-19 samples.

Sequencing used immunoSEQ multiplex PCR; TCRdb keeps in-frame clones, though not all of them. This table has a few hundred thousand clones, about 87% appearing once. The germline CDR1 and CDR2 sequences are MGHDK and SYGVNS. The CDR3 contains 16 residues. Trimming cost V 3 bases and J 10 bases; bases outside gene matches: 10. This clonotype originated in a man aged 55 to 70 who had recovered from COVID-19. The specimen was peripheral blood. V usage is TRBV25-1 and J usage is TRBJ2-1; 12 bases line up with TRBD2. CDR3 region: CASSDLASGGAEEQFF. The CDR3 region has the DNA TGTGCCAGCAGTGACCTGGCTAGCGGGGGGGCAGAGGAGCAGTTCTTC.